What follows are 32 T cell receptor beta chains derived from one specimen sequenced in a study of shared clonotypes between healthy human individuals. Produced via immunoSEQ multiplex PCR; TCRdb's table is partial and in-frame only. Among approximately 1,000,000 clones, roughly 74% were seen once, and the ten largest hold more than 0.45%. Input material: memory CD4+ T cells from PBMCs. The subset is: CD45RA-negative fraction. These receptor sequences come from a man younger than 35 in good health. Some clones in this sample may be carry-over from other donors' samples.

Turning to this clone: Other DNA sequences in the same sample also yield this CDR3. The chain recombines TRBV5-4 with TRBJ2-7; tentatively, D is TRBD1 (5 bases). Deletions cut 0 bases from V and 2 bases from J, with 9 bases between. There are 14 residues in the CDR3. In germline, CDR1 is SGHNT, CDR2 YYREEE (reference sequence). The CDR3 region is CASSLGTSTYEQYF. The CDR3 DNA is TGTGCCAGCAGCTTGGGGACATCGACCTACGAGCAGTACTTC.

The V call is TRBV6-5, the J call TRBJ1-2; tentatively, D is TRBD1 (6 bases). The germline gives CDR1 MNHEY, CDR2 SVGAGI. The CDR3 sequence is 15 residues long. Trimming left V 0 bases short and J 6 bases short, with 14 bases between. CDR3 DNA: TGTGCCAGCAGTTACTCGATGGGGGGCGTGGATGGCTACACCTTC. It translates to CASSYSMGGVDGYTF.

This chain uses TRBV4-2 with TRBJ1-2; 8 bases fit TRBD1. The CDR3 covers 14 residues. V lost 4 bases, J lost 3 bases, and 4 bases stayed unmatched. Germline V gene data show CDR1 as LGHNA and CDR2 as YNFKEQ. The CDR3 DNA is TGTGCCAGCAGCCCAACAGGGGGGGACTATGGCTACACCTTC. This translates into CASSPTGGDYGYTF.

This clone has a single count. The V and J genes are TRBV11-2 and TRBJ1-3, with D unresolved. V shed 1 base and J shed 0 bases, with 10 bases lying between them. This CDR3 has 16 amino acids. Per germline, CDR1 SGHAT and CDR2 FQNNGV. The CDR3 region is CASSLGRTSSGNTIYF. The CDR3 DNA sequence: TGTGCCAGCAGCTTAGGGCGCACAAGCTCTGGAAACACCATATATTTT.

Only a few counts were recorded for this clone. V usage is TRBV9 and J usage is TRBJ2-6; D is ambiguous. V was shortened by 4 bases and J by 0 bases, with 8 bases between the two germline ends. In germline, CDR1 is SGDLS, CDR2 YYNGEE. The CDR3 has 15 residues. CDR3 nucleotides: TGTGCCAGCAGCCTTCGGTTCTCTGGGGCCAACGTCCTGACTTTC. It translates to CASSLRFSGANVLTF.

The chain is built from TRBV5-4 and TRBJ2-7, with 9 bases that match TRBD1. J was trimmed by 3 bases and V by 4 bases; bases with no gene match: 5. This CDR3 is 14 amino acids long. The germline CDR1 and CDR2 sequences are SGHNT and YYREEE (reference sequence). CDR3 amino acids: CASSRDRVGYEQYF. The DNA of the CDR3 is TGTGCCAGCAGCCGGGACAGGGTAGGCTACGAGCAGTACTTC.

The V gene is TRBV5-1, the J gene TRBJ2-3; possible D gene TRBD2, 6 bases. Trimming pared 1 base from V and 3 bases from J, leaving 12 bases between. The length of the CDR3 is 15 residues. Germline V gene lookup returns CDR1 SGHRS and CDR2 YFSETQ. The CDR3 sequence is CASSLSGVGTDTQYF. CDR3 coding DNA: TGCGCCAGCAGCTTGTCGGGAGTAGGGACAGATACGCAGTATTTT. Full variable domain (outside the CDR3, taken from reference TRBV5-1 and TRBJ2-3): KAGVTQTPRYLIKTRGQQVTLSCSPISGHRSVSWYQQTPGQGLQFLFEYFSETQRNKGNFPGRFSGRQFSNSRSEMNVSTLELGDSALYLCASSLSGVGTDTQYFGPGTRLTVL.

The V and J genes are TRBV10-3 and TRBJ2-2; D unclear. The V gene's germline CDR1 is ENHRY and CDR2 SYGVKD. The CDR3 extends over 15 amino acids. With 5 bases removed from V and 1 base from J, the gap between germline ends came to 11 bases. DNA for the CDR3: TGTGCCATCAGTTTCGGCGGCTTGAACACCGGGGAGCTGTTTTTT. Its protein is CAISFGGLNTGELFF.

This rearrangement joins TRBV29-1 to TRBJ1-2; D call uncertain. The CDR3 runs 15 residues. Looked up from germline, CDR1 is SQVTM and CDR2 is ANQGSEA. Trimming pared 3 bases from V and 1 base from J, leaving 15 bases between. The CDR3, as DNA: TGCAGCGTTGATTCCGGACGGCTCCTTAACTATGGCTACACCTTC. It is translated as CSVDSGRLLNYGYTF.

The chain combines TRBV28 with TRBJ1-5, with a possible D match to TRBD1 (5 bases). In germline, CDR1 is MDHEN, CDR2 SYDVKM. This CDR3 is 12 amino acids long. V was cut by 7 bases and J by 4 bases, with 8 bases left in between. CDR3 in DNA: TGTGCCAGCATCCAGGGAAATCAGCCCCAGCATTTT. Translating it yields CASIQGNQPQHF.

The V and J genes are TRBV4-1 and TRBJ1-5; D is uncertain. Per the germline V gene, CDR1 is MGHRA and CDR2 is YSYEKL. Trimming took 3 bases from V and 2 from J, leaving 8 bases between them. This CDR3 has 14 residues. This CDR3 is CASSQRVGNQPQHF. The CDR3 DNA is TGCGCCAGCAGCCAGAGGGTGGGCAATCAGCCCCAGCATTTT.

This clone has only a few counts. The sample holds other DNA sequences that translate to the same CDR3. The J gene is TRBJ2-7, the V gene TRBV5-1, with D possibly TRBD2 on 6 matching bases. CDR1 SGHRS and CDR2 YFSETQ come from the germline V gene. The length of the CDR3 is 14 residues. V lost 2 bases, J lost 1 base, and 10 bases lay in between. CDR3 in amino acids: CASSFGEASYEQYF. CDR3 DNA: TGCGCCAGCAGCTTTGGGGAGGCTTCCTACGAGCAGTACTTC.

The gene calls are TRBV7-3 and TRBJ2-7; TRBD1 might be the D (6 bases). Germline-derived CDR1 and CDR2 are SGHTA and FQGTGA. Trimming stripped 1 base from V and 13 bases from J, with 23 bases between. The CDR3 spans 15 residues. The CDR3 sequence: CASSLREDRSLRGYF. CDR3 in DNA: TGTGCCAGCAGCTTAAGAGAGGACAGATCCCTACGAGGCTACTTC.

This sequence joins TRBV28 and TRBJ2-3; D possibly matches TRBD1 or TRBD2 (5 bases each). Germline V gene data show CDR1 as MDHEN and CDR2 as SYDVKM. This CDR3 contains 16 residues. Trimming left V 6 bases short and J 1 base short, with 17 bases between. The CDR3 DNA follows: TGTGCCAGCAGGGGGACCCATGACTTTGGCACAGATACGCAGTATTTT. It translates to CASRGTHDFGTDTQYF.

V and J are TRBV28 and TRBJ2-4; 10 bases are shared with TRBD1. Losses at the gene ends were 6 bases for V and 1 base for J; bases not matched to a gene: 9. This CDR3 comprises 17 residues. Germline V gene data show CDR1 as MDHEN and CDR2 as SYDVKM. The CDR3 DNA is TGTGCCAGCAGCCCCCTAGGGACAGGGGAGGCCAAAAACATTCAGTACTTC. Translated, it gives CASSPLGTGEAKNIQYF.

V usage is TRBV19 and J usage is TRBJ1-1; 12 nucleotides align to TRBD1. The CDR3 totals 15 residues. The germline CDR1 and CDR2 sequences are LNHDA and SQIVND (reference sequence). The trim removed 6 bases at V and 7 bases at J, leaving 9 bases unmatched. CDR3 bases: TGTGCCAGTAGAAGTCCGGGACAGGGGGCTTTTGAAGCTTTCTTT. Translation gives CASRSPGQGAFEAFF.

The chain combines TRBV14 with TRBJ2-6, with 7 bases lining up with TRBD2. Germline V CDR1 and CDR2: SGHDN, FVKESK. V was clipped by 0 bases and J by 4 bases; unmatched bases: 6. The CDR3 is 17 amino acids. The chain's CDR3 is CASSQERRGDGANVLTF. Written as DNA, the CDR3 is TGTGCCAGCAGCCAAGAGCGACGGGGGGACGGGGCCAACGTCCTGACTTTC.

DNA of the CDR3: TGTGCCAGCAGCCGTGGACTAGCGGGAGTAGGCTACGAGCAGTACTTC. Protein sequence: CASSRGLAGVGYEQYF. This rearrangement joins TRBV4-2 to TRBJ2-7; 13 bases are a match to TRBD2. The trim removed 4 bases at V and 3 bases at J, leaving 6 bases unmatched. CDR3 length: 16 amino acids. CDR1 and CDR2 (germline): LGHNA, YNFKEQ.

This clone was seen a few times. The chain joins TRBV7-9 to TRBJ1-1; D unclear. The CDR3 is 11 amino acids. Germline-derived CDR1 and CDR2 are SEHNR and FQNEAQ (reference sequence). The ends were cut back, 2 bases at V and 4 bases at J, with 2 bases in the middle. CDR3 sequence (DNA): TGTGCCAGCAGCTTAATCACTGAAGCTTTCTTT. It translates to CASSLITEAFF.

CDR3 sequence reads: CASSKGGRGASSYNEQFF. CDR3 nucleotide sequence: TGTGCCAGCAGCAAAGGAGGTCGGGGCGCGAGCTCCTACAATGAGCAGTTCTTC. The V gene is TRBV9, the J gene TRBJ2-1; D is tentatively TRBD1 or TRBD2 (5 bases each). Germline V lookup: CDR1 SGDLS, CDR2 YYNGEE. Trimming pared 4 bases from V and 0 bases from J, leaving 20 bases between. There are 18 residues in the CDR3.

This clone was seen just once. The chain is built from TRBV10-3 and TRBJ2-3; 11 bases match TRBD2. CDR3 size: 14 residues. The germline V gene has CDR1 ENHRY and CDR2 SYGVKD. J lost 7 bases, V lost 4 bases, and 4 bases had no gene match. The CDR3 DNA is TGTGCCATCAGTGTACTAGCGGGAGAGAATACGCAGTATTTT. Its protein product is CAISVLAGENTQYF.

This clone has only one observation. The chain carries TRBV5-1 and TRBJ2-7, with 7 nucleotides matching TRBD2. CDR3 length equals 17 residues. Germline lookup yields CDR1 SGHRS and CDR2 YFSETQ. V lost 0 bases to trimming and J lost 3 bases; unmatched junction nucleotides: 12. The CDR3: CASSLGGRGGRNYEQYF. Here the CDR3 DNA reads TGCGCCAGCAGCTTGGGGGGAAGAGGCGGGAGAAACTACGAGCAGTACTTC.

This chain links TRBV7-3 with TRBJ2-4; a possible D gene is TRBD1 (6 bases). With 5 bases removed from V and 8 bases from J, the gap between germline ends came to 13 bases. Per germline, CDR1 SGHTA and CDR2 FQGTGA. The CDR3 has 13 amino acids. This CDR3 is CASSAQGGDIQYF. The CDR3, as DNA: TGTGCCAGCAGCGCCCAAGGGGGTGACATTCAGTACTTC. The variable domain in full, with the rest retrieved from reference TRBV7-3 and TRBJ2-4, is GAGVSQTPSNKVTEKGKYVELRCDPISGHTALYWYRQSLGQGPEFLIYFQGTGAADDSGLPNDRFFAVRPEGSVSTLKIQRTERGDSAVYLCASSAQGGDIQYFGAGTRLSVL.

This CDR3 reads CASSFAPWVSYEQYF. DNA of the CDR3: TGCGCCAGCAGCTTCGCCCCGTGGGTCTCCTACGAGCAGTACTTC. This chain connects TRBV5-1 to TRBJ2-7; D not resolved. CDR3 length: 15 residues. CDR1 is SGHRS and CDR2 is YFSETQ in the germline V gene. The ends were cut back, 2 bases at V and 0 bases at J, with 12 bases in the middle.

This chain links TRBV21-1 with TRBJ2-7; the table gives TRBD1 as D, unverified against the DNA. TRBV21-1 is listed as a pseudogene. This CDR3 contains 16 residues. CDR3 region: CASSRRRDRGRVEQYF. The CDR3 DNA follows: TGTGCCAGCAGCAGGCGCCGGGACAGGGGGCGCGTCGAGCAGTACTTC.

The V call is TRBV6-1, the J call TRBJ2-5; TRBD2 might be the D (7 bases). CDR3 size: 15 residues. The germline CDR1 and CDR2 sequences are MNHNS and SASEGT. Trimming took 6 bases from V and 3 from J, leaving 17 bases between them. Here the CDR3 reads CASSKRGGGEETQYF. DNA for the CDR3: TGTGCCAGCAGCAAAAGGGGAGGGGGGGAAGAGACCCAGTACTTC.

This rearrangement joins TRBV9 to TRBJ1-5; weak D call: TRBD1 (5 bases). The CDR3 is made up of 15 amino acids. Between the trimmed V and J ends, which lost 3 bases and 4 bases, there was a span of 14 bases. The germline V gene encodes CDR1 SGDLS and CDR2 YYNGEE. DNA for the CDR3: TGTGCCAGCAGCGGGGGGTTCGCAGCAAATCAGCCCCAGCATTTT. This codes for CASSGGFAANQPQHF.

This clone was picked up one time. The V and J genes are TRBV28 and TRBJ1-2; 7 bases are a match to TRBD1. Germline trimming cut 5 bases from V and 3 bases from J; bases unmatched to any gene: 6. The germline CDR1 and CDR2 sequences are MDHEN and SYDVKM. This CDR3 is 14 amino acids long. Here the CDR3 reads CASSRRQGDYGYTF. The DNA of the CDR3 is TGTGCCAGCAGTCGCAGACAGGGAGACTATGGCTACACCTTC.

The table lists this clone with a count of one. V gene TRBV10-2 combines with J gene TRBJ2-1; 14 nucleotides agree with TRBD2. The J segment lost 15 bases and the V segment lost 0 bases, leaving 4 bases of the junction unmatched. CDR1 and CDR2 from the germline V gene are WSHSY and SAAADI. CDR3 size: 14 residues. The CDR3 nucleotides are TGCGCCAGCAGTGAGTCGACTAGCGGGAGGGCCCTGTTCTTC. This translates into CASSESTSGRALFF.

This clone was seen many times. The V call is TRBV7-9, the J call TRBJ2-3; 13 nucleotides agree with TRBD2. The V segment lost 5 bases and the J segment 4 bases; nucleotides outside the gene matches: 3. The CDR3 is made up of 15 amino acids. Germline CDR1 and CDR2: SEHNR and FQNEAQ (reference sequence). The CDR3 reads CASSGLAGAADTQYF. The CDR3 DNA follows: TGTGCCAGCAGCGGACTAGCGGGAGCCGCAGATACGCAGTATTTT. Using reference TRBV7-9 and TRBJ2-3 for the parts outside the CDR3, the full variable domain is DTGVSQNPRHKITKRGQNVTFRCDPISEHNRLYWYRQTLGQGPEFLTYFQNEAQLEKSRLLSDRFSAERPKGSFSTLEIQRTEQGDSAMYLCASSGLAGAADTQYFGPGTRLTVL.

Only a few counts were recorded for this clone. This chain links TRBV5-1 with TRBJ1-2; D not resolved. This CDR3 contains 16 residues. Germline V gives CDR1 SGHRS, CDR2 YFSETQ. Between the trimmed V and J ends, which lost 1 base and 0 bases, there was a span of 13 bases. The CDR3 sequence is CASSLKGGETNYGYTF. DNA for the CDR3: TGCGCCAGCAGCTTGAAGGGTGGGGAGACTAACTATGGCTACACCTTC.

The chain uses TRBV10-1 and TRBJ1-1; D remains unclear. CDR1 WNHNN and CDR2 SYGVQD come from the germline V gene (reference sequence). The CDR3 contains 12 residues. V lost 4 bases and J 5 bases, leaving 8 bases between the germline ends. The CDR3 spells CASSGDLTEAFF. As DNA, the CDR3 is TGCGCCAGCAGTGGAGACCTGACTGAAGCTTTCTTT.